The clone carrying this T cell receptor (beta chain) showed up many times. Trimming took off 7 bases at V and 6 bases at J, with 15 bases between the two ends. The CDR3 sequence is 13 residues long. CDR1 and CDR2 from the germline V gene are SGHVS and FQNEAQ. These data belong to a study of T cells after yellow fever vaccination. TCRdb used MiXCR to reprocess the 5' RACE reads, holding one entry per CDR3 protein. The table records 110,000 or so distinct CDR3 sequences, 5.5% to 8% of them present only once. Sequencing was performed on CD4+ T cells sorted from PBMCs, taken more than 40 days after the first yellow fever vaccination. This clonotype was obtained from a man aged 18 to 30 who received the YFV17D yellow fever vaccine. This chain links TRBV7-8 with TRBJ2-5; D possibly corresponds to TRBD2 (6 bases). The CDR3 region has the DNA TGTGCCAGCACCCAGCGGCGGGGAAAGACCCAGTACTTC. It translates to CASTQRRGKTQYF.